A selection of T cell receptor beta chains follows, all from one sample in a study of blood T cell repertoires in COVID-19. Sequencing was performed with immunoSEQ multiplex PCR; in TCRdb, only in-frame clones are kept and a portion is missing. Of roughly 95,000 clones in the sample, over 80% were seen once. Material: peripheral blood. The source of these receptors is a man older than 75 with acute or convalescent COVID-19. Each CDR3 is given with its conserved first and last residue. D genes are given only for firm matches. Size values are once, few and many counts, or a class for expanded clones, and some rows have none.

V,J,D,length,size,CDR3,DNA
TRBV6-4,TRBJ2-1,TRBD2,16,-,CASSDSTSGRANEQFF,TGTGCCAGCAGTGACTCGACTAGCGGGAGGGCCAATGAGCAGTTCTTC
TRBV6-5,TRBJ2-1,TRBD1,15,-,CASSSAGTGDNEQFF,TGTGCCAGCAGTTCGGCCGGGACAGGTGACAATGAGCAGTTCTTC
TRBV19,TRBJ1-2,-,15,-,CASQSPGTRLQGYTF,TGTGCCAGTCAGTCCCCCGGGACTCGCCTTCAGGGCTACACCTTC
TRBV7-2,TRBJ1-5,-,13,-,CASSQHGMEAQHF,TGTGCCAGCAGCCAACACGGGATGGAAGCCCAGCATTTT
TRBV18,TRBJ1-1,-,15,-,CASSPLRQVVTEAFF,TGTGCCAGCTCACCACTTAGGCAGGTGGTCACTGAAGCTTTCTTT
TRBV30,TRBJ2-2,-,15,-,CAWRKGGAGTGELFF,TGTGCCTGGAGAAAGGGAGGAGCGGGCACCGGGGAGCTGTTTTTT
TRBV5-1,TRBJ2-7,-,12,-,CASSLGGYEQYF,TGCGCCAGCAGCTTGGGCGGCTACGAGCAGTACTTC
TRBV19,TRBJ1-2,-,14,-,CASSIPGQLYGYTF,TGTGCCAGTAGTATCCCGGGACAACTCTATGGCTACACCTTC
TRBV19,TRBJ1-4,TRBD1,15,-,CASSRQGIPNEKLFF,TGTGCCAGTAGTAGACAGGGGATCCCTAATGAAAAACTGTTTTTT
TRBV12-3/TRBV12-4,TRBJ2-1,-,13,-,CASNGGHYNEQFF,TGTGCCAGCAACGGGGGTCACTACAATGAGCAGTTCTTC
TRBV19,TRBJ2-4,TRBD1,15,-,CASSIKGTGENIQYF,TGTGCCAGTAGTATCAAAGGGACAGGGGAAAACATTCAGTACTTC
TRBV30,TRBJ1-5,-,16,many,CAWSVPNRVSNQPQHF,TGTGCCTGGAGTGTACCTAACAGGGTAAGCAATCAGCCCCAGCATTTT
TRBV28,TRBJ1-5,-,15,few,CASSWEILDHQPQHF,TGTGCCAGCAGTTGGGAAATACTAGACCATCAGCCCCAGCATTTT
TRBV2,TRBJ1-2,-,13,-,CASSEGTAYGYTF,TGTGCCAGCAGTGAAGGGACAGCCTATGGCTACACCTTC
TRBV7-7,TRBJ2-1,-,16,-,CASSLGTGGARDEQFF,TGTGCTAGCAGCTTAGGGACCGGCGGGGCTCGGGATGAGCAGTTCTTC
TRBV6-5,TRBJ1-5,TRBD1,12,-,CASSGGRQPQHF,TGTGCCAGTTCAGGGGGAAGGCAGCCCCAGCATTTT
TRBV28,TRBJ2-3,TRBD1,15,-,CASSNPGQGADTQYF,TGTGCCAGCAGTAACCCGGGACAGGGGGCAGATACGCAGTATTTT
TRBV6-5,TRBJ2-3,TRBD2,16,-,CASSYSGTSGKGTQYF,TGTGCCAGCAGTTACTCCGGGACTAGCGGGAAGGGCACGCAGTATTTT
TRBV19,TRBJ1-2,-,17,-,CASSIRGRGPLNYGYTF,TGTGCCAGTAGTATTAGGGGAAGGGGTCCCCTTAACTATGGCTACACCTTC
TRBV3-1/TRBV3-2,TRBJ2-5,-,15,-,CASSQGSQAKETQYF,TGTGCCAGCAGCCAAGGGTCACAGGCCAAAGAGACCCAGTACTTC
TRBV7-2,TRBJ1-2,TRBD1,13,-,CASTNRGGYGYTF,TGTGCCAGCACAAACAGGGGCGGCTATGGCTACACCTTC
TRBV9,TRBJ2-3,TRBD2,16,-,CASSVEASGLTDTQYF,TGTGCCAGCAGCGTAGAGGCTAGCGGGCTCACAGATACGCAGTATTTT
TRBV14,TRBJ1-4,TRBD1,15,-,CASSPQGARDEKLFF,TGTGCCAGCAGCCCACAGGGGGCGCGGGATGAAAAACTGTTTTTT